This T cell receptor beta chain appears in the sequencing data of a study of T cell repertoires in cytomegalovirus infection. On the study more broadly: Through public TCR beta signatures, both CMV infection and matching HLA type were indicated. Overall study results and limits: Using cumulative public TCR beta family frequency, the authors identified those who carried CMV together with the relevant HLA. It was HLA-C-restricted CMV-specific TCR beta clonotypes that dominated the response ex vivo.

Germline V gene data show CDR1 as SEHNR and CDR2 as FQNEAQ (reference sequence). Trimming cost V 1 base and J 7 bases, with 11 bases left between them. CDR3 length: 15 residues. TCRdb ran MiXCR on the reads and lists one entry per CDR3 protein. Altogether about 920,000 distinct CDR3 sequences are present, about a third being singletons, with the ten largest covering roughly 12%. A note on this clonotype: Antigen unknown.

The starting material was cultured CD8+ T cells from PBMCs, obtained from culture after CMV antigen stimulation. The origin of this receptor is a human donor in good health (CMV status not recorded). Some clones in this sample may be carry-over from other donors' samples. The chain uses TRBV7-9 and TRBJ1-6, with D tentatively TRBD1 (6 bases). CDR3 coding DNA: TGTGCCAGCAGCTTAGGGGGGGGGCGCAATTCACCCCTCCACTTT. Protein sequence: CASSLGGGRNSPLHF.